This TCR beta chain emerged from a study of blood T cell repertoires in COVID-19. Across the study: Researchers got acute and convalescent COVID-19 samples from the United States, Italy and Spain.

For this clone: Distinct nucleotide sequences in the sample also encode this CDR3.

Germline V gene sequence: CDR1 SGHRS, CDR2 YFSETQ. Trimming shortened V by 0 bases and J by 0 bases, and 9 bases separated the two germline ends. The CDR3 runs 15 residues. Study processing details: Reference gene primers were amplified, and this amplification served to estimate nucleated cell counts. The assay was immunoSEQ multiplex PCR, and TCRdb's table has in-frame clones only and misses some. The V and J calls and clone size come from that table; D and trimming were worked out from the DNA. The data hold about 250,000 clones, with approximately 80% observed a single time. The sample was peripheral blood. This clonotype originated in a man aged 40-50 years with acute or convalescent COVID-19. V and J are TRBV5-1 and TRBJ1-2; D gene unclear. CDR3 DNA: TGCGCCAGCAGCTTGGAACCGGGAGCTAACTATGGCTACACCTTC. As protein: CASSLEPGANYGYTF.